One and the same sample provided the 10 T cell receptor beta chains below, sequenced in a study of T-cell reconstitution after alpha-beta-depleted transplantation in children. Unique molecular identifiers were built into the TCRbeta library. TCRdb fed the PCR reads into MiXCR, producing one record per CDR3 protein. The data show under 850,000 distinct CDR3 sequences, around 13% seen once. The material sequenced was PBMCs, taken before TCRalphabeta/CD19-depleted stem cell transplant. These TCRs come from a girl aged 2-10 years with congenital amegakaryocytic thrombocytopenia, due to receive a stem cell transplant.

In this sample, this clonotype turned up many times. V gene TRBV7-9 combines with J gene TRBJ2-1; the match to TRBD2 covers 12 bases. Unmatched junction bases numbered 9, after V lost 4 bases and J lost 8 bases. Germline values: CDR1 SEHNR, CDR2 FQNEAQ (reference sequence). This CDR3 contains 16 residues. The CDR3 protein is CASSSPSGRGSDEQFF. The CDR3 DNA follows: TGTGCCAGCAGCTCCCCTAGCGGGAGGGGATCCGATGAGCAGTTCTTC.

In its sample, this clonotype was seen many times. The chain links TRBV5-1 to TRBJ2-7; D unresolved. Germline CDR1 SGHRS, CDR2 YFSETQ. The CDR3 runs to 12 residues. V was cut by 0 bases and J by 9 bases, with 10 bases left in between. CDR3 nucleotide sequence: TGCGCCAGCAGCTTGGAATTGAATAGGCAGTACTTC. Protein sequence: CASSLELNRQYF.

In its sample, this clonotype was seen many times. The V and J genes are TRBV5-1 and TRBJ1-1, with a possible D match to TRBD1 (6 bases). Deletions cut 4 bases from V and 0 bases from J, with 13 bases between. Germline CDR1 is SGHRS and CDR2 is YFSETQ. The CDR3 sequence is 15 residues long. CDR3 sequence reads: CASSDYRAMNTEAFF. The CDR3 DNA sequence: TGCGCCAGCAGCGACTACAGGGCAATGAACACTGAAGCTTTCTTT.

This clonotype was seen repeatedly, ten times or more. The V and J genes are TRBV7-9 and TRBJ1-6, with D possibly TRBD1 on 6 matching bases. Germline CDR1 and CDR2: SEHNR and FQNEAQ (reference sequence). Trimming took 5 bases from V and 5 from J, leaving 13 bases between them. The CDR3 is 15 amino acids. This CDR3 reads CASSPGRTDNSPLHF. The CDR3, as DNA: TGTGCCAGCAGCCCAGGGAGGACAGATAATTCACCCCTCCACTTT.

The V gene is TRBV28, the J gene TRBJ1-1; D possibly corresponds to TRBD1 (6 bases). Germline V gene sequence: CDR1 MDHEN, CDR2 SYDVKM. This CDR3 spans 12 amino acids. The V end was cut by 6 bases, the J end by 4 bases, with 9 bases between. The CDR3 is CASRQGSTEAFF. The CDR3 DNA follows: TGTGCCAGCAGACAGGGCAGCACTGAAGCTTTCTTT.

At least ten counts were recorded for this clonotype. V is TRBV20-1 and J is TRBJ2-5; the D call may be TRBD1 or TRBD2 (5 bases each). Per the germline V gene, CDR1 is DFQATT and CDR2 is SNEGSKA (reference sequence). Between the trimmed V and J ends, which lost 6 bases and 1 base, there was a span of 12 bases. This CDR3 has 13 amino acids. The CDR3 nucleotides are TGCAGTGCGGCTCCGGGACGCCAAGAGACCCAGTACTTC. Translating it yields CSAAPGRQETQYF.

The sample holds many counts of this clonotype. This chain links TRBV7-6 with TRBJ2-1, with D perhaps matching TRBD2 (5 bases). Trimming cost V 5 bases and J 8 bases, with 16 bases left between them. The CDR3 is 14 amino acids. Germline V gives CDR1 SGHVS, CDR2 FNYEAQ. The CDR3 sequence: CASSAGGRSDEQFF. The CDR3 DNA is TGTGCCAGCAGCGCGGGTGGGAGAAGCGATGAGCAGTTCTTC.

The CDR3 DNA reads TGTGCCAGCAGTTCCCAGACTAGCGGGAGGGCCGGGGAGCTGTTTTTT. Translation: CASSSQTSGRAGELFF. The chain has TRBV6-5 and TRBJ2-2, with 14 bases aligning to TRBD2. This CDR3 is built from 16 residues. J was trimmed by 6 bases and V by 4 bases; bases with no gene match: 4. CDR1 and CDR2 (germline): MNHEY, SVGAGI.

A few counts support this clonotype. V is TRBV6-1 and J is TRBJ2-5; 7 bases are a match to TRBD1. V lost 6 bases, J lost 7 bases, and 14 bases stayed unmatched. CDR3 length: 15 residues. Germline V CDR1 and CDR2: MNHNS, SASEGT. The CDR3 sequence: CASRSGQMLLGTQYF. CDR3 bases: TGTGCCAGCAGGTCGGGACAGATGCTTTTGGGGACCCAGTACTTC.

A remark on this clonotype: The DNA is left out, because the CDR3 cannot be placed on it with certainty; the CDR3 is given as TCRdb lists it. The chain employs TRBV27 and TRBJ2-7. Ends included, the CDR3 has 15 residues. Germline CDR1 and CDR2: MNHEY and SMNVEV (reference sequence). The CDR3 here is CASSSSMTASYEQYF.